A single sample gave rise to the 13 T cell receptor beta chains below, sequenced in a study of blood T cell repertoires in COVID-19. TCRdb's copy holds only in-frame clones and misses some; the assay was immunoSEQ multiplex PCR. Here the sample spans about 290,000 clones, approximately 89% being singletons. The sequenced sample was peripheral blood. The receptor source for this set is a young woman with COVID-19, enrolled during active disease.

This clone was picked up one time. This chain uses TRBV5-6 with TRBJ1-1, with D perhaps TRBD1 (6 bases). Germline V gene data show CDR1 as SGHDT and CDR2 as YYEEEE. Trimming removed 3 bases at V and 6 bases at J, with 12 bases between. This CDR3 has 13 amino acids. The CDR3 reads CASSSPQGPEAFF. The CDR3 DNA reads as TGTGCCAGCAGCTCACCACAGGGTCCTGAAGCTTTCTTT. The full variable domain, with the rest looked up from reference TRBV5-6 and TRBJ1-1, is DAGVTQSPTHLIKTRGQQVTLRCSPKSGHDTVSWYQQALGQGPQFIFQYYEEEERQRGNFPDRFSGHQFPNYSSELNVNALLLGDSALYLCASSSPQGPEAFFGQGTRLTVV.

V usage is TRBV18 and J usage is TRBJ1-6, with 10 bases matching TRBD1. CDR3 length: 15 amino acids. Per the germline V gene, CDR1 is KGHSH and CDR2 is LQKENI. J gave up 7 bases and V 5 bases, and 5 bases lay outside the gene matches. In DNA, the CDR3 is TGTGCCAGCTCATTCCGGGACAGGGGAAATTCACCCCTCCACTTT. It specifies CASSFRDRGNSPLHF.

This chain links TRBV23-1 with TRBJ2-3, with 10 nucleotides matching TRBD2. TRBV23-1 is treated as an ORF (open reading frame) with a function not yet certain. The CDR3 consists of 20 residues. Trimming removed 7 bases from V and 0 bases from J; junction bases left unmatched: 19. For the CDR3, the DNA is TGCGCCAGCACCACCCAAAACGGGCTAGCGGGGGATTCTAGCACAGATACGCAGTATTTT. Amino acids: CASTTQNGLAGDSSTDTQYF.

V usage is TRBV6-5 and J usage is TRBJ1-6; 10 nucleotides agree with TRBD1. The germline CDR1 and CDR2 sequences are MNHEY and SVGAGI. The CDR3 covers 15 residues. V was clipped by 4 bases and J by 7 bases; unmatched bases: 4. The CDR3 coding sequence is TGTGCCAGCAGTTGGGGGGACAGGGGCAATTCACCCCTCCACTTT. This codes for CASSWGDRGNSPLHF.

Concerning this clone: The same CDR3 also results from other DNA sequences found in this sample. The rearrangement joins TRBV2 to TRBJ2-7, with D hard to call. Germline-derived CDR1 and CDR2 are SNHLY and FYNNEI. Deletions cut 5 bases from V and 2 bases from J, with 4 bases between. This CDR3 is built from 11 residues. CDR3 sequence reads: CASSPTYEQYF. The CDR3 nucleotides read TGTGCCAGCAGTCCTACCTACGAGCAGTACTTC.

The chain is built from TRBV6-5 and TRBJ1-2; 7 positions match TRBD1. CDR1 and CDR2 from the germline V gene are MNHEY and SVGAGI. The junction had 12 bases not matched to a gene; V was cut back by 8 bases and J by 6 bases. The CDR3 has 14 residues. The CDR3 loop reads CASREQGTFDGYTF. DNA for the CDR3: TGTGCCAGCCGCGAACAGGGGACCTTCGATGGCTACACCTTC.

CDR3 residues: CASSPQGQVLTGELFF. The CDR3 nucleotides read TGTGCCAGCTCACCACAGGGACAGGTGCTCACCGGGGAGCTGTTTTTT. The rearrangement uses TRBV18 and TRBJ2-2; 8 nucleotides align to TRBD1. Per germline, CDR1 KGHSH and CDR2 LQKENI. J gave up 4 bases and V 1 base, and 5 bases lay outside the gene matches. This CDR3 comprises 16 residues.

The chain carries TRBV7-6 and TRBJ1-3, with D unclear. This CDR3 is 14 amino acids long. Germline loops: CDR1 SGHVS, CDR2 FNYEAQ. Deletions cut 0 bases from V and 2 bases from J, with 5 bases between. CDR3 sequence reads: CASSLAEAGNTIYF. CDR3 bases: TGTGCCAGCAGCTTAGCGGAGGCTGGAAACACCATATATTTT.

This rearrangement joins TRBV2 to TRBJ2-3; D ambiguous. The CDR3 is 11 amino acids. Trimming stripped 8 bases from V and 6 bases from J, with 9 bases between. Germline lookup yields CDR1 SNHLY and CDR2 FYNNEI. Here the CDR3 reads CASRREDTQYF. CDR3 DNA: TGTGCCAGCCGGAGAGAGGATACGCAGTATTTT.

Only one count was recorded for this clone. This chain uses TRBV11-1 with TRBJ2-7, with D possibly being TRBD1 (5 bases). CDR1 is SGHAT, CDR2 FQDESV, per germline (reference sequence). Trimming stripped 5 bases from V and 0 bases from J, with 14 bases between. CDR3 length: 15 amino acids. The CDR3 is CASSATDRGSYEQYF. In DNA form, the CDR3 reads TGTGCCAGCAGCGCTACAGACAGAGGCTCCTACGAGCAGTACTTC.

V usage is TRBV7-9 and J usage is TRBJ2-2; 7 bases match TRBD2. With 1 base clipped from V and 0 bases from J, the junction kept 8 bases outside the gene matches. Germline values: CDR1 SEHNR, CDR2 FQNEAQ (reference sequence). CDR3 size: 18 residues. The CDR3: CASSLGVPGLSNTGELFF. DNA of the CDR3: TGTGCCAGCAGCTTAGGGGTTCCGGGACTATCGAACACCGGGGAGCTGTTTTTT.

The rearrangement uses TRBV28 and TRBJ1-5, with D perhaps TRBD1 (6 bases). The CDR3 has 15 residues. Germline loops: CDR1 MDHEN, CDR2 SYDVKM. V was trimmed by 3 bases and J by 7 bases, leaving 16 bases between them. The CDR3 coding sequence is TGTGCCAGCAGTTTTTTCTCCGGGGGGGCGCAGCCCCAGCATTTT. Encoded protein: CASSFFSGGAQPQHF.

The genes are TRBV19 and TRBJ1-3; D is ambiguous. CDR1 and CDR2 from the germline V gene are LNHDA and SQIVND (reference sequence). The V gene lost 5 bases and the J gene lost 11 bases, with 16 bases spanning the gap. The CDR3 covers 13 residues. The CDR3 coding sequence is TGTGCCAGTAGTTTCACAGATCCCTCGTCCATATATTTT. It is translated as CASSFTDPSSIYF.